This TCR beta chain was captured by sequencing in a study of T cells after yellow fever vaccination. The TCR cDNA carried a universal primer site and UMIs from 5'RACE template switching. TCRdb called the 5' RACE reads again in MiXCR, with one record for every CDR3 protein. Found here are approximately 600,000 distinct CDR3 sequences, roughly an eighth of them singletons; the top ten hold under 15%. V gave up 3 bases and J gave up 1 base, with 12 bases separating them. The germline V gene encodes CDR1 SGHTA and CDR2 FQGNSA. The length of the CDR3 is 15 residues. This clonotype was seen a few times. The TCR comes from a man aged 25 to 40 who received the YFV17D yellow fever vaccine. Sequencing was performed on PBMCs, taken on the day of the yellow fever booster vaccination. The chain links TRBV7-2 to TRBJ2-5, with D hard to call. CDR3 protein: CASSLAVGFQETQYF. For the CDR3, the DNA is TGTGCCAGCAGCTTGGCTGTGGGATTCCAAGAGACCCAGTACTTC.